Listed here is a single T cell receptor beta chain. Germline V lookup: CDR1 SGHTS, CDR2 YDEGEE. This CDR3 is built from 17 residues. The V end lost 3 bases, the J end lost 8 bases, and 24 bases lay between the germline ends. The assay was immunoSEQ multiplex PCR, and TCRdb's table has in-frame clones only and misses some. The table has about 120,000 clones, 87% seen once. The sample comes from a study of control samples from healthy donors and cancer patients. This sequence joins TRBV5-8 and TRBJ2-1; weak D call: TRBD2 (5 bases). The sample was blood. The sequence came from a man aged 18 to 29 in good health. The CDR3 sequence: CASSSPLTLWERHEQFF. As DNA, the CDR3 is TGTGCCAGCAGCTCTCCTCTCACTTTATGGGAGAGGCATGAGCAGTTCTTC.